This T cell receptor beta chain was profiled in a study of T cells in Graves' hyperthyroidism and ophthalmopathy. Study conclusions and caveats: Stable hyperthyroidism was told apart from ophthalmopathy by a model built on 13 V-J features. Most clonotypes expanded in thyroid above 0.001 were likewise present in blood.

Authors of the study amplified TCR beta CDR3 regions from RNA transcripts. HTBI primers drove first-round RT-PCR of the TCR CDR3. TCRdb used MiXCR to reprocess the multiplex PCR reads, holding one entry per CDR3 protein. The repertoire holds a few hundred thousand distinct CDR3 sequences, with 46% as singletons. Note on this clonotype: No antigen is known for it.

CDR3 length: 16 residues. The J segment lost 3 bases and the V segment lost 9 bases, leaving 12 bases of the junction unmatched. Germline V gene data show CDR1 as LNHDA and CDR2 as SQIVND (reference sequence). This chain joins TRBV19 and TRBJ1-3; 9 positions agree with TRBD1. Material: peripheral blood or thyroid tissue (not recorded which). The receptor's source is a woman aged 18-29 years with Graves' hyperthyroidism. The CDR3 DNA follows: TGTGCCAGCAGGACAGGGGCTGAAGCTAATGGAAACACCATATATTTT. It translates to CASRTGAEANGNTIYF.